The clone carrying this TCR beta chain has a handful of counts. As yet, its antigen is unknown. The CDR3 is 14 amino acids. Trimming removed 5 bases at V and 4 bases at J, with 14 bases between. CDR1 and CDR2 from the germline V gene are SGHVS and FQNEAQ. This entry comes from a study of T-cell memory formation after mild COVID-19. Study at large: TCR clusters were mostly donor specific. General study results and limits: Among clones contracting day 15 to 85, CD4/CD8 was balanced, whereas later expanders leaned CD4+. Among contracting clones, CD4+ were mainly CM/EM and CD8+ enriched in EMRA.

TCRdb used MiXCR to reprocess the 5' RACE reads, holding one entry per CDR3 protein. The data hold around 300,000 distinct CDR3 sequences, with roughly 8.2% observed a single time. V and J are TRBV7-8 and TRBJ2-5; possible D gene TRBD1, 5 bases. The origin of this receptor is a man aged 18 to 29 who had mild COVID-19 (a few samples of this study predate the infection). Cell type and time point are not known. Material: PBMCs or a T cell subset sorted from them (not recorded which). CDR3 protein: CASSLIRDGETQYF. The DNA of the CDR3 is TGTGCCAGCAGCCTAATCAGGGATGGAGAGACCCAGTACTTC.